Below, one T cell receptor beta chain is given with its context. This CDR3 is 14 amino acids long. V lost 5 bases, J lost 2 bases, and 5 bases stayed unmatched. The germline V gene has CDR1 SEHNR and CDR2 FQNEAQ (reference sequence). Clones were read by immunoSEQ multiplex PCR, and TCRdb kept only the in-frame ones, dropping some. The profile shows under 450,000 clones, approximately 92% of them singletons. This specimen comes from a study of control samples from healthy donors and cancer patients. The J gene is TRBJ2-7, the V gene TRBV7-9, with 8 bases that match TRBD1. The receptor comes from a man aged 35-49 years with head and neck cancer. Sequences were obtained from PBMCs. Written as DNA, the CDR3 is TGTGCCAGCAGCCGGACAGGGCAGGCCTACGAGCAGTACTTC. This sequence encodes CASSRTGQAYEQYF.